This T cell receptor beta chain was recorded in a study of cytomegalovirus exposure and HLA in healthy donors. Overall study results and limits: One later analysis, an examination of the 120 validation repertoires, found that first-cohort TCR clusters tended to co-occur in them.

This clone was recorded once. Antigen unknown. Germline trimming cut 0 bases from V and 5 bases from J; bases unmatched to any gene: 11. CDR3 length: 18 residues. CDR1 SGHTA and CDR2 FQGNSA come from the germline V gene. The donors were part of the validation cohort, which consisted of about 130 subjects and was separate from the first cohort of 666 subjects. Sequencing was performed with immunoSEQ multiplex PCR; in TCRdb, only in-frame clones are kept and a portion is missing. The repertoire holds about 56,000 clones, with approximately 94% as singletons. J is TRBJ2-1 and V is TRBV7-2; 9 nucleotides line up with TRBD1. This sequence was found in a man aged 18 to 29 in good health and CMV-seronegative. The sequenced sample consisted of PBMCs. Here the CDR3 DNA reads TGTGCCAGCAGCTTAGCGCTGTTCGGGACAGGGCCCCACAATGAGCAGTTCTTC. This sequence encodes CASSLALFGTGPHNEQFF.